The T cell receptor (beta chain) described here comes from a study of blood T cell repertoires in COVID-19. As processed by the authors: Amplification from reference gene primers served as the basis for estimated nucleated cell counts. The protocol was immunoSEQ multiplex PCR, while the TCRdb copy is restricted to in-frame clones and leaves out a portion. The V and J calls and the clone size are those of that table, but D and trimming were determined from the DNA. The sample gives about 320,000 clones, 87% of which show up once; less than 6% is in the top ten. Regarding this clone: This specimen includes other DNA sequences encoding the same CDR3.

In terms of age and location, participants ranged from roughly 18 to 90 years and lived in fewer than 30 US areas. Among Cohort 3 donors, those recovered had two negative PCRs, clearance, or symptom resolution. V lost 2 bases and J lost 5; bases outside the gene matches: 2. Per the germline V gene, CDR1 is GTSNPN and CDR2 is SVGIG (reference sequence). The CDR3 spans 13 residues. J is TRBJ1-2 and V is TRBV30; 10 positions match TRBD1. The specimen sequenced was PBMCs or T cells enriched from blood (not recorded which). The source is a woman aged 25-40 years who had recovered from COVID-19. CDR3: CAWSRDRGYGYTF. The CDR3, as DNA: TGTGCCTGGAGTCGGGACAGGGGTTATGGCTACACCTTC.